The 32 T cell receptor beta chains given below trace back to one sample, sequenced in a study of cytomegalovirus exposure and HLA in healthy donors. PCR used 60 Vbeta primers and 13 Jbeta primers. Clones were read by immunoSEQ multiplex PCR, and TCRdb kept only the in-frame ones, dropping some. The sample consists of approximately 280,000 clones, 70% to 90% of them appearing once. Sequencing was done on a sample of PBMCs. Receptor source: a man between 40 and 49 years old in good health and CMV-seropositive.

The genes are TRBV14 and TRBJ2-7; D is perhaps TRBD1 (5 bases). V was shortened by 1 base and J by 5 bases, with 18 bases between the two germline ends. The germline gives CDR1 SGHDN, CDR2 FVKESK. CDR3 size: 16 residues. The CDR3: CASSQAPSYRFDEQYF. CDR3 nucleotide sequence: TGTGCCAGCAGCCAAGCCCCTTCATACAGGTTCGACGAGCAGTACTTC.

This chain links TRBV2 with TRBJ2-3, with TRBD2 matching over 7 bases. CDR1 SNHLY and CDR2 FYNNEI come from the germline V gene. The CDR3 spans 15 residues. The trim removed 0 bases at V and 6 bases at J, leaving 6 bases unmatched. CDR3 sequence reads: CASSEAGGSGDTQYF. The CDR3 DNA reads TGTGCCAGCAGTGAAGCGGGCGGGAGTGGGGATACGCAGTATTTT.

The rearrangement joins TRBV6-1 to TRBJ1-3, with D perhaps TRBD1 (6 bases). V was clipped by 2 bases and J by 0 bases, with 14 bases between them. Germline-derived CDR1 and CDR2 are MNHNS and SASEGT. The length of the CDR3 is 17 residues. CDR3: CASSEFGTSHSGNTIYF. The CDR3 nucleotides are TGTGCCAGCAGTGAATTTGGGACATCCCACTCTGGAAACACCATATATTTT.

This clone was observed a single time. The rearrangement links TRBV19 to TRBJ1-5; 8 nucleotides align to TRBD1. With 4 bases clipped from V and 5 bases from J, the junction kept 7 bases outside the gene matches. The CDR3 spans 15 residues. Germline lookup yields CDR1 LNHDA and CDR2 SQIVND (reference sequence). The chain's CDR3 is CASSTPTGGYQPQHF. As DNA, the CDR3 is TGTGCCAGTAGTACGCCTACAGGGGGGTATCAGCCCCAGCATTTT. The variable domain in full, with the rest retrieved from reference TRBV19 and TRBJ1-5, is DGGITQSPKYLFRKEGQNVTLSCEQNLNHDAMYWYRQDPGQGLRLIYYSQIVNDFQKGDIAEGYSVSREKKESFPLTVTSAQKNPTAFYLCASSTPTGGYQPQHFGDGTRLSIL.

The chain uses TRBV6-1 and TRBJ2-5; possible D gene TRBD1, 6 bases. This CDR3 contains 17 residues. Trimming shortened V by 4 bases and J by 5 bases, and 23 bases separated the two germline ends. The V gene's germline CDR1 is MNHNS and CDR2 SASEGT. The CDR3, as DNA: TGTGCCAGCAGTGTACAAGCAGGGACACCGAGGGAGGAGACCCAGTACTTC. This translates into CASSVQAGTPREETQYF.

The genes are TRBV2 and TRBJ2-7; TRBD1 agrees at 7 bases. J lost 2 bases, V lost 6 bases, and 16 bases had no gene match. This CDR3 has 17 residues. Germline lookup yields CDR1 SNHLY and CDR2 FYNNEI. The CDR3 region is CASRGDRRDRLAYEQYF. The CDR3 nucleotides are TGTGCCAGCAGAGGGGACAGAAGGGACCGGCTAGCCTACGAGCAGTACTTC.

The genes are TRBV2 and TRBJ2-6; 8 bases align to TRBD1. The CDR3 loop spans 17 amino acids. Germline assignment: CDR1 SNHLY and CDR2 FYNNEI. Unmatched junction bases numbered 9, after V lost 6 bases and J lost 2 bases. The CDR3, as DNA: TGTGCCAGCAGGCTGGACAGGGTCTTCCCTGGGGCCAACGTCCTGACTTTC. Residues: CASRLDRVFPGANVLTF.

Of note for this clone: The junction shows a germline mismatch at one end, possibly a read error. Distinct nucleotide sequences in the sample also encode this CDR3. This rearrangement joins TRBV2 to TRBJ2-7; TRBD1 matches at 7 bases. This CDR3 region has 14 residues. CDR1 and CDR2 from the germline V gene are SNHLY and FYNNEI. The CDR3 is CASRRGQGVDEQYF. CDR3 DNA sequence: TGTGCTAGCAGACGGGGCCAGGGGGTAGACGAGCAGTACTTC. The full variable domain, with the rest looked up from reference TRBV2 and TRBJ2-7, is EPEVTQTPSHQVTQMGQEVILRCVPISNHLYFYWYRQILGQKVEFLVSFYNNEISEKSEIFDDQFSVERPDGSNFTLKIRSTKLEDSAMYFCASRRGQGVDEQYFGPGTRLTVT.

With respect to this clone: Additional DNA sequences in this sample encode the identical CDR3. CDR3 coding DNA: TGTGCCAGCTCACCACCCGGACTAGGCACAGATACGCAGTATTTT. Encoded protein: CASSPPGLGTDTQYF. V gene TRBV18 combines with J gene TRBJ2-3; 7 positions match TRBD2. The V and J ends lost 0 bases and 1 base, in that order; junction bases with no gene match: 1. Looked up from germline, CDR1 is KGHSH and CDR2 is LQKENI. The CDR3 is made up of 15 amino acids.

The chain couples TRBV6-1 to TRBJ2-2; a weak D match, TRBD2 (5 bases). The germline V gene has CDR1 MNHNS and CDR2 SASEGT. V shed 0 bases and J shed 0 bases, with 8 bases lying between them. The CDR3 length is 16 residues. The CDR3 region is CASSEAPAANTGELFF. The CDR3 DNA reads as TGTGCCAGCAGTGAAGCCCCAGCGGCGAACACCGGGGAGCTGTTTTTT.

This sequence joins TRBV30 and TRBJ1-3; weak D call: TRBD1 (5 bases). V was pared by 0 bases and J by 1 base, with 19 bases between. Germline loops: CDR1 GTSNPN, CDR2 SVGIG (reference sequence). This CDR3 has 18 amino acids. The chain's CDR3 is CAWSVLIQQGQSGNTIYF. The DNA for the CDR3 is TGTGCCTGGAGTGTACTCATCCAGCAGGGTCAATCTGGAAACACCATATATTTT.

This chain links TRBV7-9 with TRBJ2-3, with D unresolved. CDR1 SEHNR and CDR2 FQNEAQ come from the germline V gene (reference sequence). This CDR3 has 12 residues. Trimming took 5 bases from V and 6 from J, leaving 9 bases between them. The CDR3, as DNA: TGTGCCAGCAGCGCGCCTTCCGATACGCAGTATTTT. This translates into CASSAPSDTQYF.

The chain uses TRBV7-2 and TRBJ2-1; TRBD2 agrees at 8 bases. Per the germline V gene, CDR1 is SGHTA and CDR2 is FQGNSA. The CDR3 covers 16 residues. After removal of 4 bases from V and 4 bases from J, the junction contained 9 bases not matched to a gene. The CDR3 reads CASSSPKLAEYNEQFF. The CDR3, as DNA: TGTGCCAGCAGCTCTCCCAAACTAGCGGAATACAATGAGCAGTTCTTC. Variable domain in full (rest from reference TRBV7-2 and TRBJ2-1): GAGVSQSPSNKVTEKGKDVELRCDPISGHTALYWYRQSLGQGLEFLIYFQGNSAPDKSGLPSDRFSAERTGGSVSTLTIQRTQQEDSAVYLCASSSPKLAEYNEQFFGPGTRLTVL.

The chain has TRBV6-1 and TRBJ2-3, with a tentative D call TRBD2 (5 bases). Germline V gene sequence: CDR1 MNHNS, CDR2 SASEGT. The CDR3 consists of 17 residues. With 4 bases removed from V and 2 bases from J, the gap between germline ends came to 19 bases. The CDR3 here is CASSGRPLEPFTDTQYF. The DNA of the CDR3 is TGTGCCAGCAGTGGACGACCACTAGAGCCCTTCACAGATACGCAGTATTTT.

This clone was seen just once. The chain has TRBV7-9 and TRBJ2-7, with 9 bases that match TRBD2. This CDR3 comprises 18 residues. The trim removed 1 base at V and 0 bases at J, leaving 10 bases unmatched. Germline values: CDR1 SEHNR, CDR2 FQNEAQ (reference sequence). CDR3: CASSLVGSGSNSSYEQYF. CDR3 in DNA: TGTGCCAGCAGCTTAGTAGGTAGCGGGAGCAACAGCTCCTACGAGCAGTACTTC. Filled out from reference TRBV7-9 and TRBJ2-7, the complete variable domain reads DTGVSQNPRHKITKRGQNVTFRCDPISEHNRLYWYRQTLGQGPEFLTYFQNEAQLEKSRLLSDRFSAERPKGSFSTLEIQRTEQGDSAMYLCASSLVGSGSNSSYEQYFGPGTRLTVT.

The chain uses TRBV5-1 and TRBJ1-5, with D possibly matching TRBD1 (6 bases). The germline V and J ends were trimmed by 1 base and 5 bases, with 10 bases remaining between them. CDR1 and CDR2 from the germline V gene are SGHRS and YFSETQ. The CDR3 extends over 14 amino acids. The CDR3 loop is CASSLTGTHQPQHF. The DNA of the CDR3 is TGCGCCAGCAGCTTGACAGGGACGCATCAGCCCCAGCATTTT. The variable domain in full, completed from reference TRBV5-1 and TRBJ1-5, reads KAGVTQTPRYLIKTRGQQVTLSCSPISGHRSVSWYQQTPGQGLQFLFEYFSETQRNKGNFPGRFSGRQFSNSRSEMNVSTLELGDSALYLCASSLTGTHQPQHFGDGTRLSIL.

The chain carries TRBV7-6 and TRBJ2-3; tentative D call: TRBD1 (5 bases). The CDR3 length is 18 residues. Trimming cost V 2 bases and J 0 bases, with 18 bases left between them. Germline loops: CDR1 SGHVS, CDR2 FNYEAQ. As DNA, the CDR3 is TGTGCCAGCAGCTTAATTAGTTGGCGGACAACTAGCACAGATACGCAGTATTTT. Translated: CASSLISWRTTSTDTQYF.

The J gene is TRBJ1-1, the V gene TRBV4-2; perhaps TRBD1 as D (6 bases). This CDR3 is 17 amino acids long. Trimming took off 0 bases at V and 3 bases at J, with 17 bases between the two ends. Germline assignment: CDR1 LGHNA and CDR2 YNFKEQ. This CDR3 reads CASSQEPSTGRDTEAFF. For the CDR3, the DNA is TGTGCCAGCAGCCAAGAGCCGTCGACAGGTCGGGACACTGAAGCTTTCTTT.

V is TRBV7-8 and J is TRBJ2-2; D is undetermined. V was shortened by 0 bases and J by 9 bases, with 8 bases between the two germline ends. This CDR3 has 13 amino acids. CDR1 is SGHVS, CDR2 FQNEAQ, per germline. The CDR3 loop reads CASSLARQRELFF. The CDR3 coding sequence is TGTGCCAGCAGCTTAGCGAGACAAAGGGAGCTGTTTTTT.

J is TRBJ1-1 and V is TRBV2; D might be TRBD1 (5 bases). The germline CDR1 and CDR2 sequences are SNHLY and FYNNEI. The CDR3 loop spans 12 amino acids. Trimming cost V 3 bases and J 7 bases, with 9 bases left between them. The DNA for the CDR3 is TGTGCCAGCAGTGAGGCAGGGTTTGAAGCTTTCTTT. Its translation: CASSEAGFEAFF. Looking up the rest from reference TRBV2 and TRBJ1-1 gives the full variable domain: EPEVTQTPSHQVTQMGQEVILRCVPISNHLYFYWYRQILGQKVEFLVSFYNNEISEKSEIFDDQFSVERPDGSNFTLKIRSTKLEDSAMYFCASSEAGFEAFFGQGTRLTVV.

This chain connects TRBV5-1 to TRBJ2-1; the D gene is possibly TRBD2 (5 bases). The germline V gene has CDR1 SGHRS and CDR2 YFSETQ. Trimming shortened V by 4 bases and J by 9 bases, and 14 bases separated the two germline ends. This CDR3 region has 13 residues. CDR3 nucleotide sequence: TGCGCCAGCAGCCTGCGTCGGGGTGGTGAGCAGTTCTTC. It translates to CASSLRRGGEQFF.

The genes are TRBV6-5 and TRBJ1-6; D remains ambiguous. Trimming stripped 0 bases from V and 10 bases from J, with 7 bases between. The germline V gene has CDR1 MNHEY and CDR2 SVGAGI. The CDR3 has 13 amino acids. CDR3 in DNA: TGTGCCAGCAGTTACTCGAGTCTCTCACCCCTCCACTTT. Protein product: CASSYSSLSPLHF.

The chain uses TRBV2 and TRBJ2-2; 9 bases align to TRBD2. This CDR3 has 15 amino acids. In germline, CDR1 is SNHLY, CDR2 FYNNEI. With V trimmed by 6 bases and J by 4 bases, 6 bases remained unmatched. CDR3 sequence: CASRNLAGRTGELFF. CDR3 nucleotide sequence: TGTGCCAGCAGGAACCTAGCGGGGCGCACCGGGGAGCTGTTTTTT.

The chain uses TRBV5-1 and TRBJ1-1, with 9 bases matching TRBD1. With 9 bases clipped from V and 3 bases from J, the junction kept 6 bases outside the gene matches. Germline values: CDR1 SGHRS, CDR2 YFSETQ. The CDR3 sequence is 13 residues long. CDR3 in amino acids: CATRTGADTEAFF. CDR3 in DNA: TGCGCCACCCGGACAGGGGCAGACACTGAAGCTTTCTTT.

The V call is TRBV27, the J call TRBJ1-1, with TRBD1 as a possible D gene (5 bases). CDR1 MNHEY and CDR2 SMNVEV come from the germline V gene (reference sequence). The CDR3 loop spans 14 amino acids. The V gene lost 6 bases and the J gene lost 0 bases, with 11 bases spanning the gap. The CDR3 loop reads CASSDSVVNTEAFF. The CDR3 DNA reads TGTGCCAGCAGCGACAGCGTAGTGAACACTGAAGCTTTCTTT.

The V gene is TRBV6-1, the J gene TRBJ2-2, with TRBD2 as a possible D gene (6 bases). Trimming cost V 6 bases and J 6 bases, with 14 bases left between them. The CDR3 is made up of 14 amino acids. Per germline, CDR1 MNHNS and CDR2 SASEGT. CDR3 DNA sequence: TGTGCCAGCAGGGGGGGTAGGGGCCCCGGGGAGCTGTTTTTT. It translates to CASRGGRGPGELFF.

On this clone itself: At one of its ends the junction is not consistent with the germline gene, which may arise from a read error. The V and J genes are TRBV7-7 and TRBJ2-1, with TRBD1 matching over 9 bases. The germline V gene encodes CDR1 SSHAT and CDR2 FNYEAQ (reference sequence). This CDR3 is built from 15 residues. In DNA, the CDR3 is TGTGCTAGCAGCTTAGGACAGGGGCCCTACAATGAGCAGTTCTTC. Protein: CASSLGQGPYNEQFF.

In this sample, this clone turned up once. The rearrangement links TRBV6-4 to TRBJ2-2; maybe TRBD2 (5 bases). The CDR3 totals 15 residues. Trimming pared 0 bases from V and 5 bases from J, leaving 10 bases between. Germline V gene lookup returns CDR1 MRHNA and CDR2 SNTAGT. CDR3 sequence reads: CASSDSGRGTGELFF. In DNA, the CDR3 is TGTGCCAGCAGTGACTCAGGGAGAGGAACCGGGGAGCTGTTTTTT.

CDR3 amino acids: CASTLWGGSTDTQYF. Here the CDR3 DNA reads TGTGCCAGCACCCTATGGGGGGGATCCACAGATACGCAGTATTTT. The chain joins TRBV28 to TRBJ2-3; 7 bases line up with TRBD2. Germline CDR1 reads MDHEN; CDR2 reads SYDVKM. V trimming: 7 bases; J trimming: 2 bases; junction bases outside the gene matches: 9. The CDR3 consists of 15 residues.

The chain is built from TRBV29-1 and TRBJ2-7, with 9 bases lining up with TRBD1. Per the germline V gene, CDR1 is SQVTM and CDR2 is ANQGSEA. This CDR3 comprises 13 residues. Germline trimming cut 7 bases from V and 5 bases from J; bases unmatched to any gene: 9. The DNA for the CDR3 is TGCAGCGCCCTACTCTGGACAGGGGACGAGCAGTACTTC. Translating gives CSALLWTGDEQYF.

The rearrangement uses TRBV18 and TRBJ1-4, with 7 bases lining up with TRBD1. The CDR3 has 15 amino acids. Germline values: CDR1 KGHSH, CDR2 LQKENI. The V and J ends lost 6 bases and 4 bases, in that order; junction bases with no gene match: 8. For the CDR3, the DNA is TGTGCCAGCTCCCGGGGACAGTTAGATAATGAAAAACTGTTTTTT. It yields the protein CASSRGQLDNEKLFF.

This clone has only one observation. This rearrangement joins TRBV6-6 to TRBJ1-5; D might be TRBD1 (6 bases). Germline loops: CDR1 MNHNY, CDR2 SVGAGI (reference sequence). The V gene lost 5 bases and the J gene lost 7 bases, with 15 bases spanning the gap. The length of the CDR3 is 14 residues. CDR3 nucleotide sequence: TGTGCCAGCAGTACCCGGGGGGGCCGGCAGCCCCAGCATTTT. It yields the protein CASSTRGGRQPQHF.